A selection of T cell receptor beta chains follows, all from one sample in a study of early T cells in non-severe SARS-CoV-2 infection. TCRdb fed the 5' RACE reads into MiXCR, producing one record per CDR3 protein. The table lists approximately 76,000 distinct CDR3 sequences, 9% to 13% of them singletons. Sequences were obtained from whole blood. These receptors were collected from an adult who was a healthcare worker with PCR-confirmed SARS-CoV-2 infection or an uninfected control (not recorded which). The CDR3 runs from the conserved cysteine through the conserved F or W. The D gene is left open where the match is weak. Some rows have no size entry. The others give once, few or many, or a class for an expanded clone.

V	J	D	size	CDR3	DNA
TRBV7-9	TRBJ2-3	.	.	CANSADRSWADTQYF	TGTGCCAACAGCGCCGACAGGTCATGGGCAGATACGCAGTATTTT
TRBV12-2	TRBJ1-2	.	few	CASTLIRTSNGYTF	TGTGCAAGTACCCTGATTAGGACCTCGAATGGCTACACCTTC
TRBV29-1	TRBJ1-2	TRBD1	medium-sized	CSDGTGDNYGYTF	TGCAGCGACGGGACAGGGGACAACTATGGCTACACCTTC
TRBV29-1	TRBJ2-1	.	.	CSVEGDLNEQFF	TGCAGCGTGGAGGGGGATCTCAATGAGCAGTTCTTC
TRBV29-1	TRBJ1-1	TRBD1	many	CSVDRGGNTEAFF	TGCAGCGTCGACAGGGGTGGTAACACTGAAGCTTTCTTT
TRBV5-1	TRBJ2-2	.	.	CASSLIQGNTGELFF	TGCGCCAGCAGCTTGATACAGGGAAACACCGGGGAGCTGTTTTTT
TRBV30	TRBJ2-7	.	many	CAWSADYEQYF	TGTGCCTGGAGTGCGGACTACGAGCAGTACTTC
TRBV29-1	TRBJ1-6	.	few	CSVQGGGAGSPLHF	TGCAGCGTTCAGGGTGGGGGAGCTGGTTCACCCCTCCACTTT
TRBV12-3/TRBV12-4	TRBJ2-5	.	.	CASSLRAETQYF	TGTGCCAGCAGTTTGAGGGCGGAGACCCAGTACTTC
TRBV29-1	TRBJ2-2	.	few	CSVDPGRGHGELFF	TGCAGCGTTGATCCCGGCAGGGGTCACGGGGAGCTGTTTTTT
TRBV7-8	TRBJ2-4	TRBD2	many	CASSHRLAQNIQYF	TGTGCCAGCAGCCATAGACTAGCGCAAAACATTCAGTACTTC
TRBV6-5	TRBJ1-2	.	many	CASSPGPYGYTF	TGTGCCAGCAGTCCGGGGCCGTATGGCTACACCTTC
TRBV29-1	TRBJ2-5	TRBD1	.	CSANSGTGYGETQYF	TGCAGCGCAAATTCCGGGACAGGGTATGGAGAGACCCAGTACTTC
TRBV18	TRBJ1-2	TRBD1	many	CASSPTGQVYGYTF	TGTGCCAGCTCACCTACGGGACAGGTCTATGGCTACACCTTC
TRBV10-3	TRBJ2-7	TRBD1	many	CAISPGTGGAEQYF	TGTGCCATCAGTCCCGGGACAGGGGGCGCCGAGCAGTACTTC
TRBV12-3/TRBV12-4	TRBJ2-3	TRBD2	few	CASSPLRLAGITDTQYF	TGTGCCAGCAGCCCCCTCCGACTAGCGGGGATCACAGATACGCAGTATTTT
TRBV11-3	TRBJ1-1	.	many	CASSFGRGGSAFF	TGTGCCAGCAGCTTCGGACGGGGCGGCTCAGCTTTCTTT
TRBV7-6	TRBJ1-1	.	.	CASSHRGSTQAFF	TGTGCCAGCAGCCACCGGGGTAGCACTCAAGCTTTCTTT
TRBV9	TRBJ2-3	.	few	CASKKGGTDTQYF	TGTGCCAGTAAAAAGGGGGGGACAGATACGCAGTATTTT
TRBV11-2	TRBJ1-2	.	many	CASSSIRRGKDYGYTF	TGTGCCAGCAGCTCAATTCGCCGGGGGAAAGACTATGGCTACACCTTC